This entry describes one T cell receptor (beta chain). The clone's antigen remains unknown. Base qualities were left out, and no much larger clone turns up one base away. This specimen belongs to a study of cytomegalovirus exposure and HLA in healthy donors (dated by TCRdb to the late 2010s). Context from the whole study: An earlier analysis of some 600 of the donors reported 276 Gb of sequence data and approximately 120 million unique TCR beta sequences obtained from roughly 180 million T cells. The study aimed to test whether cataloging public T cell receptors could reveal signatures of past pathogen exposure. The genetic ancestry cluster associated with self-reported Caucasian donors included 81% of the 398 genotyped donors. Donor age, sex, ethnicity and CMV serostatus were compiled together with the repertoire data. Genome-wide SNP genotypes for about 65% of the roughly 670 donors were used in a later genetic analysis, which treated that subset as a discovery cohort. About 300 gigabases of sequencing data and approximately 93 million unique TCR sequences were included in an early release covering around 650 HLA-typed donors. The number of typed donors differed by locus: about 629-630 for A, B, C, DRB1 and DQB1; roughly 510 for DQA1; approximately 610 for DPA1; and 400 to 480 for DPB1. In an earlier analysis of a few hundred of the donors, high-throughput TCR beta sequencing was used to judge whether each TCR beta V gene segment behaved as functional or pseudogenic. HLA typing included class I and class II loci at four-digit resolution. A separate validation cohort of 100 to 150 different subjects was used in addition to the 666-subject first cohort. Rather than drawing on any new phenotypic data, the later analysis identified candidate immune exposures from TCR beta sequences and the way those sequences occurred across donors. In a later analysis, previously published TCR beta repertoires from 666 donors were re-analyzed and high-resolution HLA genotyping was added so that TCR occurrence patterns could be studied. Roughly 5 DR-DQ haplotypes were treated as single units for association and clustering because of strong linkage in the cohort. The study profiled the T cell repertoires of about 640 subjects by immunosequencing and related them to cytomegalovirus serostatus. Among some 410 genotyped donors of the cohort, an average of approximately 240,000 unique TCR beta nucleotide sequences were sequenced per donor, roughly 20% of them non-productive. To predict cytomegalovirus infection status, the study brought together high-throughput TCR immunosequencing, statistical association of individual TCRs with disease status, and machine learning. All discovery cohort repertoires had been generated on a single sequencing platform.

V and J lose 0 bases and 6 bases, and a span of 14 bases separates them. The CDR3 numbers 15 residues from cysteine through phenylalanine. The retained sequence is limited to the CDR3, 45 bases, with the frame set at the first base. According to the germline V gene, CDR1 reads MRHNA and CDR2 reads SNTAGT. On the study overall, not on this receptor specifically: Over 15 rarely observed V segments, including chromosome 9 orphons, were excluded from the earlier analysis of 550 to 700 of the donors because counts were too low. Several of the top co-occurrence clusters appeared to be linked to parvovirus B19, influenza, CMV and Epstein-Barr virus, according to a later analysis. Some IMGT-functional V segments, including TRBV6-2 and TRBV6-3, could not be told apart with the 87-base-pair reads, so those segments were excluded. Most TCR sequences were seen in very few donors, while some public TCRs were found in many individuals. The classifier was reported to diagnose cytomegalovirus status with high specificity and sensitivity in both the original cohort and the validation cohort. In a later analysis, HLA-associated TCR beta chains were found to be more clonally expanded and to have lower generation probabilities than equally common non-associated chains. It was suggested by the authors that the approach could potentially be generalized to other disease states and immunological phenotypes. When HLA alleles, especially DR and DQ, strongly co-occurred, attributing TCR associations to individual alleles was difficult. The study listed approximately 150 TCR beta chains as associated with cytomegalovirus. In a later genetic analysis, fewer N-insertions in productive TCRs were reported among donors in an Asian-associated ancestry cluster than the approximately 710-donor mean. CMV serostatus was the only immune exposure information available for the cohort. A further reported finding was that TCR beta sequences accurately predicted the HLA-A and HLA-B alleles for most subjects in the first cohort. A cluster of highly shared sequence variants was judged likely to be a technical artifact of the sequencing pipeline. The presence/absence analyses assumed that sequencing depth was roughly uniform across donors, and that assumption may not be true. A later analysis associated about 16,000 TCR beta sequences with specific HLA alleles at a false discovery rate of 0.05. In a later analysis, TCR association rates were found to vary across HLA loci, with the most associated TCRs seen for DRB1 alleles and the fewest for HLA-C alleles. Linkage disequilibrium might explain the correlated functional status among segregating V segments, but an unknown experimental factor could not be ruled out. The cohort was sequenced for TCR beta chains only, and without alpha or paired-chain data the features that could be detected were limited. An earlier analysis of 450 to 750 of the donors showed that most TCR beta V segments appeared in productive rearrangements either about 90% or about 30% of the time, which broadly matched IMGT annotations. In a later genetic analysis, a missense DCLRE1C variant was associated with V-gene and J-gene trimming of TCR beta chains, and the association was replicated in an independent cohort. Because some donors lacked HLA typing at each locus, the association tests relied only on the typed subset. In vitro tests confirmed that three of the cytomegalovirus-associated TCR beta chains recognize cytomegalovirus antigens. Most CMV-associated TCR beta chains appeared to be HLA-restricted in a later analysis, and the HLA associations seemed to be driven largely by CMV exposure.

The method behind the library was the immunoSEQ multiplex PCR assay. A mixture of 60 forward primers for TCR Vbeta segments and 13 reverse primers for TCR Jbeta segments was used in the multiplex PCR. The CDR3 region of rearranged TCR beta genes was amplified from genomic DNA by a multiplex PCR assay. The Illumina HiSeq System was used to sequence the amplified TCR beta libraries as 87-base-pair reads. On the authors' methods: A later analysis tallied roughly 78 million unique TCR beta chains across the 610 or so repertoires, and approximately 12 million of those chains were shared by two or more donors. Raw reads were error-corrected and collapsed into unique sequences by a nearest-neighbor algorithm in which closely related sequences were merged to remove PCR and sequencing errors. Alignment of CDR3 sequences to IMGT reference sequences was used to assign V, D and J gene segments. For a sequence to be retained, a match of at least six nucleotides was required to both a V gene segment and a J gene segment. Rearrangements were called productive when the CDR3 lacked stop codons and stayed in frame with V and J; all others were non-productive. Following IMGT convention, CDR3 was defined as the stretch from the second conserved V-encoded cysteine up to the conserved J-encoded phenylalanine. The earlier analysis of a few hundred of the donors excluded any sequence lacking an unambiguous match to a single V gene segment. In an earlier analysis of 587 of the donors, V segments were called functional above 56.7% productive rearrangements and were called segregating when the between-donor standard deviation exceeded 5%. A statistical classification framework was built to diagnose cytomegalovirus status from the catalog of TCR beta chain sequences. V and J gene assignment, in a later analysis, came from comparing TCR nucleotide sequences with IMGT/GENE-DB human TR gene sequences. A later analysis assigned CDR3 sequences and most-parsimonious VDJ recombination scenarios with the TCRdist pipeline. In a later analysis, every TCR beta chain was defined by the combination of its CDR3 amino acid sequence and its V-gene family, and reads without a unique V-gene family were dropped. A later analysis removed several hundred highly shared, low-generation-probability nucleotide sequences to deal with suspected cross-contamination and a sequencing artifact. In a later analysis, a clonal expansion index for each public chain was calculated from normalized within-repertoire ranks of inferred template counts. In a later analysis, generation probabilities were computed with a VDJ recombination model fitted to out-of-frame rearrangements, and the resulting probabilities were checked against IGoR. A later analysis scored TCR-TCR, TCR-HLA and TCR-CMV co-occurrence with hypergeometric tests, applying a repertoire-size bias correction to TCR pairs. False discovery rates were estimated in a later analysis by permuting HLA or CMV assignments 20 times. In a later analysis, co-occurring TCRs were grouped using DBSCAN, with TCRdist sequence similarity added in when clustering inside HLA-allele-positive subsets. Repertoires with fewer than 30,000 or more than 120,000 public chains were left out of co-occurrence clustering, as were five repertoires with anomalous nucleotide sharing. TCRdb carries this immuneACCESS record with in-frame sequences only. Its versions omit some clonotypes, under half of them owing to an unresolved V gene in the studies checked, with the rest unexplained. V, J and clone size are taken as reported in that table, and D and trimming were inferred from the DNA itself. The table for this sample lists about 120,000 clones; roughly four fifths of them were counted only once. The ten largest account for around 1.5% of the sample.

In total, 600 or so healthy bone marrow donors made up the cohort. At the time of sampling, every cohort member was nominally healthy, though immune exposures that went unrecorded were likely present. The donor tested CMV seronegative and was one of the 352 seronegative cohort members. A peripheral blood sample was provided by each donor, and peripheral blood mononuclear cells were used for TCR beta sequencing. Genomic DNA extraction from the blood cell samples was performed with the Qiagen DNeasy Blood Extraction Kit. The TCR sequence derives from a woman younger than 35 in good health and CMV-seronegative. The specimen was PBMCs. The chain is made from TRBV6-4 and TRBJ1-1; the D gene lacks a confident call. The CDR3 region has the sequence CASSDSKRAGSEAFF. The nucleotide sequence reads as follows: TGTGCCAGCAGTGACTCGAAGAGAGCGGGCTCTGAAGCTTTCTTT.